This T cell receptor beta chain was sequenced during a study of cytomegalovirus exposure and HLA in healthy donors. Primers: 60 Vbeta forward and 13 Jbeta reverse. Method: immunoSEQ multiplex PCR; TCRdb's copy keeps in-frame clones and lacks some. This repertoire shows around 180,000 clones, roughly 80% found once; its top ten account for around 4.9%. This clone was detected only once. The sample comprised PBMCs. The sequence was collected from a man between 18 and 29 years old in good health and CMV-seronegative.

This CDR3 reads CASSDRALEQYF. The CDR3 coding sequence is TGTGCCAGCAGTGACAGGGCTCTCGAGCAGTACTTC. The chain links TRBV25-1 to TRBJ2-7; maybe TRBD1 (5 bases). The V end lost 3 bases, the J end lost 6 bases, and 9 bases lay between the germline ends. The CDR3 is made up of 12 amino acids. From germline, CDR1 is MGHDK and CDR2 SYGVNS.